One sample yielded the 5 T cell receptor beta chains listed below, sequenced in a study of Ad26.COV2.S vaccination and SARS-CoV-2 variants. Treatment defined: 15 to 20 received Ad26.COV2.S at low or high dose, single or two shots; several received placebo; per-sample allocation not given. Material that was analyzed had been drawn on day 63 after the first vaccine or placebo injection. Only in-frame clones appear in the TCRdb table, and some are missing; sequencing was by immunoSEQ multiplex PCR. In the table there are 300,000 to 350,000 clones, around 90% of which are singletons. The starting material was peripheral blood, obtained in a trial of Ad26.COV2.S vaccine versus placebo. The receptor source for this set is a person aged 18 to 59 who received the Ad26.COV2.S COVID-19 vaccine or a placebo.

V usage is TRBV19 and J usage is TRBJ2-3; 7 bases match TRBD1. Germline V gene sequence: CDR1 LNHDA, CDR2 SQIVND (reference sequence). V lost 10 bases to trimming and J lost 6 bases; unmatched junction nucleotides: 7. The CDR3 has 12 residues. The CDR3 loop is CATRQGSDTQYF. CDR3 in DNA: TGTGCCACGCGACAGGGCTCGGATACGCAGTATTTT.

The chain joins TRBV5-8 to TRBJ2-2; D unresolved. Trimming stripped 0 bases from V and 5 bases from J, with 8 bases between. This CDR3 spans 14 amino acids. Germline V CDR1 and CDR2: SGHTS, YDEGEE. CDR3 amino acids: CASSLVRVTGELFF. The CDR3, as DNA: TGTGCCAGCAGCTTGGTTAGGGTGACCGGGGAGCTGTTTTTT.

The chain joins TRBV30 to TRBJ2-1, with D possibly being TRBD2 (6 bases). Germline CDR1 is GTSNPN and CDR2 is SVGIG (reference sequence). This CDR3 is 12 amino acids long. With 7 bases removed from V and 7 bases from J, the gap between germline ends came to 14 bases. Here the CDR3 reads CAFGTGGNEQFF. The CDR3 nucleotides read TGTGCCTTTGGGACCGGGGGAAATGAGCAGTTCTTC.

V is TRBV5-1 and J is TRBJ2-5, with TRBD2 identical over 12 bases. This CDR3 contains 15 residues. The germline CDR1 and CDR2 sequences are SGHRS and YFSETQ. V lost 4 bases and J lost 2; bases outside the gene matches: 3. CDR3 bases: TGCGCCAGCAGCGGCCTAGCGGGGGGGCAAGAGACCCAGTACTTC. Protein sequence: CASSGLAGGQETQYF.

This clone has only one observation. This rearrangement joins TRBV4-3 to TRBJ2-7; D possibly corresponds to TRBD1 (6 bases). Per germline, CDR1 LGHNA and CDR2 YSLEER. Trimming pared 0 bases from V and 2 bases from J, leaving 17 bases between. This CDR3 is built from 17 residues. The CDR3 spells CASSQDPPDSDTYEQYF. CDR3 nucleotide sequence: TGCGCCAGCAGCCAAGACCCCCCGGACAGTGACACCTACGAGCAGTACTTC.